This TCR beta chain emerged from a study of T-cell memory formation after mild COVID-19. 5'RACE with constant-segment primers yielded barcoded, UMI-tagged TCR alpha and TCR beta cDNA libraries. TCRdb called the 5' RACE reads again in MiXCR, with one record for every CDR3 protein. In the table there are under 300,000 distinct CDR3 sequences, approximately 19% of which are singletons. This clonotype has more than one count but fewer than ten. Trimming cost V 5 bases and J 2 bases, with 8 bases left between them. The CDR3 sequence is 13 residues long. Germline V gene lookup returns CDR1 MNHEY and CDR2 SVGEGT.

Specimen: PBMCs or a T cell subset sorted from them (not recorded which). The chain uses TRBV6-2 or TRBV6-3 and TRBJ2-3, with D possibly being TRBD1 (5 bases). This TCR derives from a man aged 18 to 35 who had mild COVID-19 (a few samples of this study predate the infection). Cell type and time point are not known. The CDR3 nucleotides are TGTGCCAGCAGTGACAGAGTCACAGATACGCAGTATTTT. This gives the protein CASSDRVTDTQYF.